A single sample is the source of the 26 T cell receptor beta chains below, sequenced in a study of response to subunit inactivated influenza vaccine. TCRdb independently ran MiXCR on the RT-PCR reads; one entry per CDR3 protein. The table records 700,000 to 900,000 distinct CDR3 sequences, about 20% of them present only once. The sequencing here drew on PBMCs from blood, taken 5 days after vaccination. These receptors originate from a middle-aged man who received an inactivated influenza vaccine.

The genes are TRBV27 and TRBJ2-5; 8 nucleotides line up with TRBD1. There are 17 residues in the CDR3. The ends lost 2 bases at V and 4 bases at J; junction bases unmatched: 12. Germline V lookup: CDR1 MNHEY, CDR2 SMNVEV (reference sequence). The CDR3 DNA follows: TGTGCCAGCAGTTTACTCGCTGGACAGGGAAGGTCAGAGACCCAGTACTTC. Its translation is CASSLLAGQGRSETQYF.

This clonotype came up a few times. The J gene is TRBJ2-6, the V gene TRBV11-2; a weak D match, TRBD1 (6 bases). CDR3 size: 20 residues. Germline-derived CDR1 and CDR2 are SGHAT and FQNNGV. V was trimmed by 5 bases and J by 3 bases, leaving 26 bases between them. CDR3 in amino acids: CASSPRSNRNQGFGANVLTF. The CDR3 coding sequence is TGTGCCAGCAGCCCCAGGTCCAACCGAAATCAGGGGTTTGGGGCCAACGTCCTGACTTTC.

There are many counts of this clonotype. The chain links TRBV20-1 to TRBJ1-1, with D perhaps matching TRBD1 (5 bases). This CDR3 is built from 10 residues. Germline V CDR1 and CDR2: DFQATT, SNEGSKA (reference sequence). Trimming cost V 5 bases and J 10 bases, with 11 bases left between them. In DNA form, the CDR3 reads TGCAGTGCTGTGGGGCAGCGAGCTTTCTTT. This translates into CSAVGQRAFF.

V usage is TRBV28 and J usage is TRBJ2-2; D is unclear. The germline V and J ends were trimmed by 6 bases and 6 bases, with 11 bases remaining between them. The CDR3 consists of 13 residues. The germline V gene encodes CDR1 MDHEN and CDR2 SYDVKM. CDR3 region: CASSQVISGELFF. The CDR3, as DNA: TGTGCCAGCAGCCAAGTGATCTCCGGGGAGCTGTTTTTT.

This clonotype has just a few counts. This chain joins TRBV6-1 and TRBJ1-1; D is possibly TRBD1 (6 bases). Trimming left V 3 bases short and J 4 bases short, with 18 bases between. This CDR3 has 16 residues. The germline CDR1 and CDR2 sequences are MNHNS and SASEGT. The CDR3: CASSDLSTGFTTEAFF. CDR3 nucleotide sequence: TGTGCCAGCAGTGATCTCTCTACAGGGTTTACCACTGAAGCTTTCTTT.

The chain is built from TRBV6-6 and TRBJ2-7; D not resolved. Germline V gene sequence: CDR1 MNHNY, CDR2 SVGAGI (reference sequence). Trimming pared 8 bases from V and 3 bases from J, leaving 14 bases between. This CDR3 spans 13 amino acids. CDR3 amino acids: CASRLGSYYEQYF. The CDR3 nucleotides read TGTGCCAGCCGCCTTGGAAGTTACTACGAGCAGTACTTC.

This clonotype was seen a handful of times. The chain is built from TRBV6-5 and TRBJ2-7; D remains ambiguous. The germline V gene encodes CDR1 MNHEY and CDR2 SVGAGI. The V end was cut by 0 bases, the J end by 3 bases, with 9 bases between. The CDR3 runs to 14 residues. CDR3 amino acids: CASSYSTPNYEQYF. DNA for the CDR3: TGTGCCAGCAGTTACTCAACCCCTAACTACGAGCAGTACTTC.

This clonotype showed up just a few times. This chain connects TRBV12-3 or TRBV12-4 to TRBJ2-5; 7 nucleotides line up with TRBD1. The CDR3 runs 13 residues. V lost 4 bases to trimming and J lost 4 bases; unmatched junction nucleotides: 3. CDR3 nucleotides: TGTGCCAGCAGTTCCGGGACAGTAGAGACCCAGTACTTC. This codes for CASSSGTVETQYF.

This sequence joins TRBV20-1 and TRBJ2-7; D remains ambiguous. This CDR3 has 13 amino acids. Looked up from germline, CDR1 is DFQATT and CDR2 is SNEGSKA (reference sequence). V was cut by 7 bases and J by 1 base, with 14 bases left in between. The DNA for the CDR3 is TGCAGTGGCGAGACGGCCCTTTCCTACGAGCAGTACTTC. This codes for CSGETALSYEQYF.

The chain carries TRBV28 and TRBJ2-1, with TRBD1 as a possible D gene (6 bases). The CDR3 is 12 amino acids. CDR1 MDHEN and CDR2 SYDVKM come from the germline V gene. The ends were cut back, 5 bases at V and 10 bases at J, with 12 bases in the middle. CDR3 nucleotides: TGTGCCAGCAGTACCTCCCAGGGGGAGCAGTTCTTC. Its translation is CASSTSQGEQFF.

This clonotype was counted between two and nine times. CDR3 region: CASSFVAAGELFF. The CDR3 DNA reads TGTGCCAGCAGCTTCGTAGCTGCCGGGGAGCTGTTTTTT. This chain joins TRBV11-1 and TRBJ2-2; no reliable D call. Trimming took 3 bases from V and 6 from J, leaving 8 bases between them. The CDR3 has 13 residues. Germline CDR1 is SGHAT and CDR2 is FQDESV (reference sequence).

This clonotype was counted between two and nine times. This sequence joins TRBV12-3 or TRBV12-4 and TRBJ2-2; D tentatively fits TRBD1 or TRBD2 (5 bases each). The ends were cut back, 4 bases at V and 4 bases at J, with 16 bases in the middle. There are 16 residues in the CDR3. The CDR3 region is CASSYLRGISTGELFF. CDR3 nucleotide sequence: TGTGCCAGCAGTTATCTTCGGGGCATCAGCACCGGGGAGCTGTTTTTT.

This clonotype was observed many times. An end of the junction does not agree with germline; a read error may underlie this. The gene calls are TRBV5-1 and TRBJ2-7; D is perhaps TRBD1 or TRBD2 (7 bases each). Germline CDR1 reads SGHRS; CDR2 reads YFSETQ. The CDR3 spans 13 residues. The CDR3 nucleotides are TGCGCCAGCAGCCAGCGGGACAGAGACGAACAGTACTTC. Translating it yields CASSQRDRDEQYF.

The chain couples TRBV20-1 to TRBJ2-3; D gene unclear. Germline CDR1 reads DFQATT; CDR2 reads SNEGSKA (reference sequence). The germline V and J ends were trimmed by 1 base and 4 bases, with 9 bases remaining between them. There are 13 residues in the CDR3. Here the CDR3 reads CSARVASPDTQYF. CDR3 nucleotide sequence: TGCAGTGCTAGAGTTGCTTCCCCAGATACGCAGTATTTT.

J is TRBJ2-7 and V is TRBV28; TRBD1 aligns across 9 bases. V shed 5 bases, J shed 4 bases, and the junction held 9 bases outside the gene matches. From germline, CDR1 is MDHEN and CDR2 SYDVKM. The CDR3 length is 15 residues. The CDR3 sequence is CASSVMDRGTYEQYF. The CDR3 bases are TGTGCCAGCAGTGTGATGGACAGGGGCACATACGAGCAGTACTTC.

A remark on this clonotype: One end of the junction fails to match germline, which may point to a read error. The rearrangement joins TRBV7-7 to TRBJ2-3; 9 bases match TRBD2. Germline V gives CDR1 SSHAT, CDR2 FNYEAQ (reference sequence). The CDR3 totals 16 residues. This CDR3 is CASSLGLRGGTDTQYF. The CDR3 nucleotides read TGTGCTAGCAGCTTAGGTCTGCGGGGGGGTACAGATACGCAGTATTTT.

In nucleotides, the CDR3 is TGTGCCAGCAGTGGAACAGGGGGCGCGGTTCCACAAGAGACCCAGTACTTC. Translated, it gives CASSGTGGAVPQETQYF. V is TRBV28 and J is TRBJ2-5; 9 bases align to TRBD1. With V trimmed by 5 bases and J by 2 bases, 12 bases remained unmatched. CDR1 and CDR2 (germline): MDHEN, SYDVKM. This CDR3 region has 17 residues.

The gene calls are TRBV20-1 and TRBJ1-5; TRBD1 aligns across 8 bases. V lost 7 bases and J lost 5; bases outside the gene matches: 4. The CDR3 runs 12 residues. The germline V gene encodes CDR1 DFQATT and CDR2 SNEGSKA (reference sequence). The CDR3 nucleotides read TGCAGTGGGTCACAGGGGGATCAGCCCCAGCATTTT. Its protein product is CSGSQGDQPQHF.

The chain uses TRBV7-8 and TRBJ2-1; D is uncertain. CDR1 and CDR2 from the germline V gene are SGHVS and FQNEAQ. The CDR3 extends over 17 amino acids. Trimming removed 7 bases at V and 8 bases at J, with 27 bases between. The CDR3 DNA reads TGTGCCAGCACCCTGGGATCCTCGTTAGTCTCTTTCCATGAGCAGTTCTTC. Translated, it gives CASTLGSSLVSFHEQFF. Supplemented by reference TRBV7-8 and TRBJ2-1, the full variable domain reads GAGVSQSPRYKVAKRGQDVALRCDPISGHVSLFWYQQALGQGPEFLTYFQNEAQLDKSGLPSDRFFAERPEGSVSTLKIQRTQQEDSAVYLCASTLGSSLVSFHEQFFGPGTRLTVL.

A few counts support this clonotype. This CDR3 is CASSLAGGPYTEAFF. CDR3 coding DNA: TGTGCCAGCAGCTTAGCTGGAGGGCCGTACACTGAAGCTTTCTTT. The chain recombines TRBV7-3 with TRBJ1-1; no definite D call. Germline CDR1 SGHTA, CDR2 FQGTGA. V gave up 2 bases and J gave up 3 bases, with 13 bases separating them. The CDR3 is 15 amino acids.

This clonotype appeared a few times. The V and J genes are TRBV15 and TRBJ1-1, with D possibly TRBD1 on 6 matching bases. The V gene's germline CDR1 is LNHNV and CDR2 YYDKDF (reference sequence). Deletions cut 1 base from V and 4 bases from J, with 16 bases between. The CDR3 consists of 16 residues. For the CDR3, the DNA is TGTGCCACCAGCAGAGGATCGGGGGGCCAAGGCACTGAAGCTTTCTTT. Encoded protein: CATSRGSGGQGTEAFF.

The CDR3 here is CASSHLDRDQETQYF. DNA for the CDR3: TGCGCCAGCAGCCACTTAGACCGAGACCAAGAGACCCAGTACTTC. This chain connects TRBV4-3 to TRBJ2-5, with D unresolved. V lost 3 bases and J lost 0, with 11 bases in between. Germline assignment: CDR1 LGHNA and CDR2 YSLEER. This CDR3 spans 15 amino acids.

V usage is TRBV4-2 and J usage is TRBJ2-1; 11 nucleotides agree with TRBD1. The trim removed 1 base at V and 4 bases at J, leaving 9 bases unmatched. This CDR3 has 18 residues. Germline V CDR1 and CDR2: LGHNA, YNFKEQ. CDR3 sequence (DNA): TGTGCCAGCAGCCAAGGGAAGTTTGGGACAGGGGGTTACAATGAGCAGTTCTTC. This encodes CASSQGKFGTGGYNEQFF.

This clonotype was observed a few times. The genes are TRBV4-3 and TRBJ2-1; no definite D call. The germline V and J ends were trimmed by 0 bases and 4 bases, with 10 bases remaining between them. CDR1 is LGHNA and CDR2 is YSLEER in the germline V gene. The CDR3 contains 15 residues. The CDR3 DNA is TGCGCCAGCAGCCAAGATCGATGGGGTTACAATGAGCAGTTCTTC. Protein product: CASSQDRWGYNEQFF.

This clonotype has just a few counts. The chain couples TRBV7-8 to TRBJ1-5; no clear D. V was cut by 6 bases and J by 0 bases, with 6 bases left in between. Germline CDR1 SGHVS, CDR2 FQNEAQ. The CDR3 is made up of 13 amino acids. The CDR3 region has the DNA TGTGCCAGCAGTGGATATAGCAATCAGCCCCAGCATTTT. Protein product: CASSGYSNQPQHF.

V is TRBV20-1 and J is TRBJ2-5, with D perhaps TRBD1 (6 bases). CDR3 length: 13 amino acids. From germline, CDR1 is DFQATT and CDR2 SNEGSKA (reference sequence). Trimming shortened V by 3 bases and J by 5 bases, and 13 bases separated the two germline ends. The DNA for the CDR3 is TGCAGTGCTAGCAGGACAGCACGGGAGACCCAGTACTTC. This encodes CSASRTARETQYF.